The rows below give T cell receptor beta chains drawn from one sample of a study of blood T cells in healthy people across ages. One entry per CDR3 protein, called by TCRdb with MiXCR from the 5' RACE reads. The sample contains about 780,000 distinct CDR3 sequences, about 45% of which appear only once. Sequencing was done on a sample of blood. Receptors originate from a man aged 80 or over in good health. The CDR3 runs from the conserved cysteine through the conserved F or W. The D gene is left open where the match is weak. Some rows mark clone size as missing; the rest say once, few, many or name a class of expanded clone.

d_gene: -; abundance: -; v_gene: TRBV29-1; j_gene: TRBJ2-3; CDR3nt: TGCAGCGTTGTTCCGCTCTTTTCCGGGAGTGGCACAGATACGCAGTATTTT; CDR3aa: CSVVPLFSGSGTDTQYF
d_gene: -; abundance: few; v_gene: TRBV25-1; j_gene: TRBJ2-1; CDR3nt: TGTGCCAGCAGTGAACCGGGTAGGGTAAATGAGCAGTTCTTC; CDR3aa: CASSEPGRVNEQFF
d_gene: TRBD2; abundance: many; v_gene: TRBV12-3/TRBV12-4; j_gene: TRBJ2-5; CDR3nt: TGTGCCAGCAGACCTGGAACTAGCGGGAGCAGCCAAGAGACCCAGTACTTC; CDR3aa: CASRPGTSGSSQETQYF
d_gene: TRBD2; abundance: -; v_gene: TRBV6-1; j_gene: TRBJ2-1; CDR3nt: TGTGCCAGCAGTGAAGCGGGAGGGCGGAATGAGCAGTTCTTC; CDR3aa: CASSEAGGRNEQFF
d_gene: -; abundance: few; v_gene: TRBV7-2; j_gene: TRBJ1-2; CDR3nt: TGTGCCAGCAGCTTAGGGGGGTCAATCTATGGCTACACCTTC; CDR3aa: CASSLGGSIYGYTF
d_gene: TRBD1; abundance: -; v_gene: TRBV11-1; j_gene: TRBJ1-2; CDR3nt: TGTGCCAGCAGCTTTGCAGACAGGGGAGAATTTGATGGCTACACCTTC; CDR3aa: CASSFADRGEFDGYTF
d_gene: -; abundance: -; v_gene: TRBV11-1; j_gene: TRBJ2-7; CDR3nt: TGTGCCAGCAGCTTAGCGGTGAATGTAGCCCCCTACGAGCAGTACTTC; CDR3aa: CASSLAVNVAPYEQYF
d_gene: -; abundance: -; v_gene: TRBV20-1; j_gene: TRBJ2-1; CDR3nt: TGCAGTGCTAGAGAACCGTACAATGAGCAGTTCTTC; CDR3aa: CSAREPYNEQFF
d_gene: -; abundance: few; v_gene: TRBV7-2; j_gene: TRBJ2-3; CDR3nt: TGTGCCAGCAGCCCTACTAGGCAGGGGACGCAGTATTTT; CDR3aa: CASSPTRQGTQYF
d_gene: TRBD1; abundance: -; v_gene: TRBV4-2; j_gene: TRBJ1-5; CDR3nt: TGTGCCAGCAGCCACGAGCAGGGGGCTAGCAATCAGCCCCAGCATTTT; CDR3aa: CASSHEQGASNQPQHF
d_gene: -; abundance: -; v_gene: TRBV10-3; j_gene: TRBJ2-1; CDR3nt: TGTGCCATCAGTACCAAGAATGAGCAGTTCTTC; CDR3aa: CAISTKNEQFF
d_gene: -; abundance: -; v_gene: TRBV6-1; j_gene: TRBJ2-7; CDR3nt: TGTGCCAGCAGTGCGGCGTGGAACTGGGGTCATACCCTACGGGAGCAGTACTTC; CDR3aa: CASSAAWNWGHTLREQYF
d_gene: -; abundance: many; v_gene: TRBV12-3/TRBV12-4; j_gene: TRBJ1-2; CDR3nt: TGTGCCAGCAGTTTAGTCGGGGAACATGGCTACACCTTC; CDR3aa: CASSLVGEHGYTF
d_gene: -; abundance: -; v_gene: TRBV24-1; j_gene: TRBJ2-1; CDR3nt: TGTGCCACCAGTGGGGGGGCCTGGGATGAGCAGTTCTTC; CDR3aa: CATSGGAWDEQFF